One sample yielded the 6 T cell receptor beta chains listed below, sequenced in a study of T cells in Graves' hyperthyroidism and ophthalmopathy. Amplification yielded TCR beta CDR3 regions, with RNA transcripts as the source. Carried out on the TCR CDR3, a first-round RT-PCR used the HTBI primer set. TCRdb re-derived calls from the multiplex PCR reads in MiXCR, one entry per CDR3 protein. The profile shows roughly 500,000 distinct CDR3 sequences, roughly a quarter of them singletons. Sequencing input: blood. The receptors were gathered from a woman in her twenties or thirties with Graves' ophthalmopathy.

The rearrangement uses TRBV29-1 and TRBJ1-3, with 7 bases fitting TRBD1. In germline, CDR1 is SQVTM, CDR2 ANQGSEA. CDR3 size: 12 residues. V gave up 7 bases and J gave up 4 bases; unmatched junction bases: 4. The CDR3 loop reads CSARQGGNTIYF. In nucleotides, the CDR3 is TGCAGCGCCCGACAGGGAGGAAACACCATATATTTT.

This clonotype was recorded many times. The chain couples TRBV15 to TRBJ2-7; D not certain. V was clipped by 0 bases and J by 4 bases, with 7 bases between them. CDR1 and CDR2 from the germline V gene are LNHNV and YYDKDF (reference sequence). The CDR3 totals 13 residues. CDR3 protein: CATSRDLEYEQYF. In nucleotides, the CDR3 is TGTGCCACCAGCAGAGATCTTGAGTACGAGCAGTACTTC.

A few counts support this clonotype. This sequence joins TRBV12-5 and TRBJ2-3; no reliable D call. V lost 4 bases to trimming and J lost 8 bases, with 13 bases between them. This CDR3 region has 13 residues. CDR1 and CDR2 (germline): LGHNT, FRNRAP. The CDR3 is CASGSGDFGTQYF. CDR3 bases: TGTGCTAGTGGTTCTGGGGATTTTGGTACGCAGTATTTT.

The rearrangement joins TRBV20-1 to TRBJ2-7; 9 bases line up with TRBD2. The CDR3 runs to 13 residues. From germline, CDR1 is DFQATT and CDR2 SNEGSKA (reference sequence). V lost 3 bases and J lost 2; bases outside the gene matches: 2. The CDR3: CSARGLAAYEQYF. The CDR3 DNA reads TGCAGTGCTAGGGGACTAGCAGCCTACGAGCAGTACTTC.

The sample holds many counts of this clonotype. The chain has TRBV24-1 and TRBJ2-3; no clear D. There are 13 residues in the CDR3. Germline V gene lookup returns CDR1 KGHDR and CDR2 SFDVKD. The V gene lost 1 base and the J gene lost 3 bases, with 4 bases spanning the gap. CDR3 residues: CATSDFATDTQYF. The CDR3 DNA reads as TGTGCCACCAGTGATTTCGCAACAGATACGCAGTATTTT.

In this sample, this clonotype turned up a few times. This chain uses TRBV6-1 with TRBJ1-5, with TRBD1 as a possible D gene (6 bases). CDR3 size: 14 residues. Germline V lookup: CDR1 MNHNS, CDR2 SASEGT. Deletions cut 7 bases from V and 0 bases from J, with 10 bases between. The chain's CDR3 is CASTNRASNQPQHF. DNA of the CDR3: TGTGCCAGCACTAACAGGGCTAGCAATCAGCCCCAGCATTTT.